The 7 T cell receptor beta chains in this list originate from one sample, sequenced in a study of shared clonotypes between healthy human individuals (dated by TCRdb to the early 2020s). Preparation of the library involved the immunoSEQ multiplex PCR assay. Entries here come from immuneACCESS through TCRdb and include only in-frame sequences with V and J called. Some clones fail to appear in such tables; in the studies checked, an unresolved V gene covers under half of the shortfall, and the cause of the remainder is unknown. This sample lists some 1.5 million clones; 98% were detected once. The top ten constitute around 0.45% of the sample. The sample comprised naive CD4+ T cells sorted from blood. Interpreted using the paper, the cell subset or site label stands for: CD45RA+ positively selected. The receptors stem from a man under 40 in good health.

The gene calls are TRBV7-9 and TRBJ2-7; tentatively, D is TRBD1 or TRBD2 (5 bases each). Trimming shortened V by 5 bases and J by 2 bases, and 16 bases separated the two germline ends. Germline V gene data show CDR1 as SEHNR and CDR2 as FQNEAQ (reference sequence). The CDR3 has 15 amino acids. The CDR3 DNA reads TGTGCCAGCAGCCGGTCCCGGGGACCAGCCTACGAGCAGTACTTC. This translates into CASSRSRGPAYEQYF.

The genes are TRBV5-1 and TRBJ2-3; D is unresolved. V was cut by 5 bases and J by 0 bases, with 7 bases left in between. Germline CDR1 SGHRS, CDR2 YFSETQ. There are 13 residues in the CDR3. The CDR3 region is CASRPPSTDTQYF. The CDR3 DNA reads as TGCGCCAGCAGGCCGCCTAGCACAGATACGCAGTATTTT. The full variable domain, in which reference TRBV5-1 and TRBJ2-3 provide the parts outside the CDR3, is KAGVTQTPRYLIKTRGQQVTLSCSPISGHRSVSWYQQTPGQGLQFLFEYFSETQRNKGNFPGRFSGRQFSNSRSEMNVSTLELGDSALYLCASRPPSTDTQYFGPGTRLTVL.

The rearrangement joins TRBV9 to TRBJ2-2; D is unresolved. The length of the CDR3 is 14 residues. Germline V lookup: CDR1 SGDLS, CDR2 YYNGEE. Trimming took 4 bases from V and 1 from J, leaving 8 bases between them. The CDR3 DNA follows: TGTGCCAGCAGCCCTGCGGTGAACACCGGGGAGCTGTTTTTT. It is translated as CASSPAVNTGELFF.

Concerning this clone itself: Within the sample, other DNA sequences also encode this same CDR3. V is TRBV7-2 and J is TRBJ2-7, with D unclear. CDR1 SGHTA and CDR2 FQGNSA come from the germline V gene. The CDR3 consists of 12 residues. Trimming removed 3 bases at V and 3 bases at J, with 6 bases between. Here the CDR3 DNA reads TGTGCCAGCAGCTTTAGTAGCTACGAGCAGTACTTC. Amino acid sequence: CASSFSSYEQYF.

The chain combines TRBV30 with TRBJ2-2; the D gene is possibly TRBD1 (5 bases). Germline assignment: CDR1 GTSNPN and CDR2 SVGIG (reference sequence). The CDR3 is 12 amino acids. Trimming removed 8 bases from V and 3 bases from J, with 10 bases in between. The CDR3 loop is CALWGHTGELFF. CDR3 in DNA: TGTGCCCTGTGGGGCCACACCGGGGAGCTGTTTTTT.

The rearrangement uses TRBV7-3 and TRBJ2-1, with 8 bases that match TRBD2. Germline V lookup: CDR1 SGHTA, CDR2 FQGTGA. The CDR3 runs to 16 residues. V lost 2 bases and J lost 1; bases outside the gene matches: 4. For the CDR3, the DNA is TGTGCCAGCAGCTTATATATAGCGGGATCCTACAATGAGCAGTTCTTC. This translates into CASSLYIAGSYNEQFF.

This chain links TRBV28 with TRBJ2-1, with 9 bases lining up with TRBD2. V was clipped by 4 bases and J by 5 bases; unmatched bases: 6. Germline V gives CDR1 MDHEN, CDR2 SYDVKM. The CDR3 sequence is 15 residues long. Written as DNA, the CDR3 is TGTGCCAGCAGTTGGGGGGGGACTAGCCACAATGAGCAGTTCTTC. Translated: CASSWGGTSHNEQFF.